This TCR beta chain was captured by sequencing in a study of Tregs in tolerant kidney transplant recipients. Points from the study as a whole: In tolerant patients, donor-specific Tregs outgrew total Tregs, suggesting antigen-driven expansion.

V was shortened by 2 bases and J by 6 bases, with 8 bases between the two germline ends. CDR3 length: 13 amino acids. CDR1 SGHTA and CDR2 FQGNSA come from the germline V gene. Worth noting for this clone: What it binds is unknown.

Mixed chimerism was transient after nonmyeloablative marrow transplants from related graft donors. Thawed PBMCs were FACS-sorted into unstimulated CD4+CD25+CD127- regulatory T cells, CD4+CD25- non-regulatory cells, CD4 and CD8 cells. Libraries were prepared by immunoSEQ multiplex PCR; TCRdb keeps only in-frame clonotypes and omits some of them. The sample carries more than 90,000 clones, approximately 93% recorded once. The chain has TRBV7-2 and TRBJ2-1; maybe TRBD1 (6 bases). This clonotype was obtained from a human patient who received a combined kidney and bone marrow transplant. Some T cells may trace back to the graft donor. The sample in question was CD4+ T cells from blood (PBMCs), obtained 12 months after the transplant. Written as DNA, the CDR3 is TGTGCCAGCAGCTTAAGGGACACCAATGAGCAGTTCTTC. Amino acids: CASSLRDTNEQFF.